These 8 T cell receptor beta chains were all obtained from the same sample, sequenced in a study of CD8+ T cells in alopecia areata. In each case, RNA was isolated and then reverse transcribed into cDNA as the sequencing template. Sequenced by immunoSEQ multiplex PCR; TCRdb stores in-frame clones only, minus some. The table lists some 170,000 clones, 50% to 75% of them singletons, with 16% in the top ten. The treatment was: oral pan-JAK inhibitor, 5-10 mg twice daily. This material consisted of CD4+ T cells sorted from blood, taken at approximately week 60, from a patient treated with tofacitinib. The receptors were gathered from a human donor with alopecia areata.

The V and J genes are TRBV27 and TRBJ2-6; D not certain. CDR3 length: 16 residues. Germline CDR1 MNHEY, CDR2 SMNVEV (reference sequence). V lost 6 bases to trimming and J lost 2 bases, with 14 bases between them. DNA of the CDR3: TGTGCCAGCAGCCCTCCGATGGGTACTGGGGCCAACGTCCTGACTTTC. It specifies CASSPPMGTGANVLTF.

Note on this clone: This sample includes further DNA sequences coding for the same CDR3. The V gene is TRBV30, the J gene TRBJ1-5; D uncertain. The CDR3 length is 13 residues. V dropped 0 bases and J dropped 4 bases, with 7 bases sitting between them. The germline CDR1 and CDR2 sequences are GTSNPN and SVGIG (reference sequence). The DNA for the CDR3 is TGTGCCTGGAGTGTACACCGTAATCAGCCCCAGCATTTT. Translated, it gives CAWSVHRNQPQHF.

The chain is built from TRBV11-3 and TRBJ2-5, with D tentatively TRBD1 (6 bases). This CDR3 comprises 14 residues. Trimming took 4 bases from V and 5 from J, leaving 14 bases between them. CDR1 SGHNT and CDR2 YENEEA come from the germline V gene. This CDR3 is CASSSGVDGETQYF. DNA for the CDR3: TGTGCCAGCAGCTCAGGGGTTGATGGGGAGACCCAGTACTTC.

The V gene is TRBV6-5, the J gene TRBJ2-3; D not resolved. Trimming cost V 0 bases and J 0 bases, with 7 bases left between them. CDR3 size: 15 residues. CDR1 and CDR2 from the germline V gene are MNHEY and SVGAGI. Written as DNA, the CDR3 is TGTGCCAGCAGTTACTCGATACAGAGCACAGATACGCAGTATTTT. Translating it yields CASSYSIQSTDTQYF.

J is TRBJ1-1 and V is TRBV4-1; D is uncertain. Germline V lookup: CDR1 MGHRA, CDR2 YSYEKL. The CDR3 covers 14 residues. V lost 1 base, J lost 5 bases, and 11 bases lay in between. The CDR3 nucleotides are TGCGCCAGCAGCCAAGGACGATTGGGGACTGAAGCTTTCTTT. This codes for CASSQGRLGTEAFF.

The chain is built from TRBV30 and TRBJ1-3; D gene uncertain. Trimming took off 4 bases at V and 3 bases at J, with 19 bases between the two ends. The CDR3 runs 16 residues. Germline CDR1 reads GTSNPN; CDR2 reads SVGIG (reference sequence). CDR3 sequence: CAWTPLRLGFGNTIYF. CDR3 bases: TGTGCCTGGACTCCACTGCGACTGGGATTTGGAAACACCATATATTTT.

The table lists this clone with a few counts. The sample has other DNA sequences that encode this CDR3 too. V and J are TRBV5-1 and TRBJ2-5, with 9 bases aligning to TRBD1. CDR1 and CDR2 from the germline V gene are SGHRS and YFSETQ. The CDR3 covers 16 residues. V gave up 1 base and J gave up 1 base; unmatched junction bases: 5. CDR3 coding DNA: TGCGCCAGCAGCTTGCTGGGACAGGGAGCCCAAGAGACCCAGTACTTC. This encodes CASSLLGQGAQETQYF.

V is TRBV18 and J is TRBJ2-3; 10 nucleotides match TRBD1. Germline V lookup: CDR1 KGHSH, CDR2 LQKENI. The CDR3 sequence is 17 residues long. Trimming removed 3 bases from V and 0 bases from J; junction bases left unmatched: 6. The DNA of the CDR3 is TGTGCCAGCTCACCTCGGACAGGGGGAACTAGCACAGATACGCAGTATTTT. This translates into CASSPRTGGTSTDTQYF.